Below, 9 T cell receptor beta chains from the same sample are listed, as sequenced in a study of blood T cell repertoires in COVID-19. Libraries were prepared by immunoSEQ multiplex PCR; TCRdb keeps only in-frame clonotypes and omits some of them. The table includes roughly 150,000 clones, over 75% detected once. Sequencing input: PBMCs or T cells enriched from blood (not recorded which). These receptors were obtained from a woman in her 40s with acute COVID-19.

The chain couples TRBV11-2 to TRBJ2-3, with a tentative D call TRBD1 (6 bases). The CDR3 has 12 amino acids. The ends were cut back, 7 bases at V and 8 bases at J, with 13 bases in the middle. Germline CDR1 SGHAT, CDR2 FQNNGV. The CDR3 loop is CASTGVAFTQYF. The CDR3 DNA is TGTGCCAGCACAGGGGTGGCTTTTACGCAGTATTTT.

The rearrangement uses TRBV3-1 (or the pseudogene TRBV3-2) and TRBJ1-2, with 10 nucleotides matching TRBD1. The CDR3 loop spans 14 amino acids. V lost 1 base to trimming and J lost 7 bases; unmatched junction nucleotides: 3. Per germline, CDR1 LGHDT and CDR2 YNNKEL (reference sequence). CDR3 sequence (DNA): TGTGCCAGCAGCCAAGGGGGACAGGGGCGTGGCTACACCTTC. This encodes CASSQGGQGRGYTF.

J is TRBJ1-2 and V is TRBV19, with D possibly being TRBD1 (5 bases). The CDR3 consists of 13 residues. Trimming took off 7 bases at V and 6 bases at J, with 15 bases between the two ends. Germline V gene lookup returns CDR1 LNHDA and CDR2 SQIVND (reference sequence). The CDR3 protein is CASKRQGGNGYTF. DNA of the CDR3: TGTGCCAGTAAGAGGCAGGGAGGTAATGGCTACACCTTC. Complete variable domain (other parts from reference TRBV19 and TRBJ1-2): DGGITQSPKYLFRKEGQNVTLSCEQNLNHDAMYWYRQDPGQGLRLIYYSQIVNDFQKGDIAEGYSVSREKKESFPLTVTSAQKNPTAFYLCASKRQGGNGYTFGSGTRLTVV.

The CDR3 spells CASSLELAGGEETQYF. The DNA for the CDR3 is TGTGCCAGCAGCTTGGAGCTAGCGGGAGGCGAAGAGACCCAGTACTTC. The chain joins TRBV5-6 to TRBJ2-5; 11 nucleotides align to TRBD2. The ends lost 0 bases at V and 3 bases at J; junction bases unmatched: 4. The length of the CDR3 is 16 residues. The germline CDR1 and CDR2 sequences are SGHDT and YYEEEE.

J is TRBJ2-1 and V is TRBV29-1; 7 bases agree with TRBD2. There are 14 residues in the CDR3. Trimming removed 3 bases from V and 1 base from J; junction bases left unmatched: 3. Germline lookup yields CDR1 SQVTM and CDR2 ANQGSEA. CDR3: CSVDQGGSYNEQFF. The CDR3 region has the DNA TGCAGCGTTGATCAGGGAGGGTCCTACAATGAGCAGTTCTTC.

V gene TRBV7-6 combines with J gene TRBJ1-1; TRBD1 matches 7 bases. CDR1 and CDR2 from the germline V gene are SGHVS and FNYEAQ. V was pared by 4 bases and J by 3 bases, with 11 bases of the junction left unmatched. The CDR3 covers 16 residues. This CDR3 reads CASSSPGGVGDTEAFF. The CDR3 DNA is TGTGCCAGCAGCTCTCCAGGGGGAGTGGGAGACACTGAAGCTTTCTTT.

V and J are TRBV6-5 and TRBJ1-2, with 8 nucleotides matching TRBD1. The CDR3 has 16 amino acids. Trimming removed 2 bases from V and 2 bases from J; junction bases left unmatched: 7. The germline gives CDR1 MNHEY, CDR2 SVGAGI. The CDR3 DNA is TGTGCCAGCAGTTACAATCGTTGGACAGGGAACTATGGCTACACCTTC. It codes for CASSYNRWTGNYGYTF.

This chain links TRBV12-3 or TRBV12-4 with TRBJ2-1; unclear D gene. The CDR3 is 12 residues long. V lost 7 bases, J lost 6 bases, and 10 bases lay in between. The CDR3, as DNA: TGTGCCAGCACCACGAGGCGCAATGAGCAGTTCTTC. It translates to CASTTRRNEQFF.

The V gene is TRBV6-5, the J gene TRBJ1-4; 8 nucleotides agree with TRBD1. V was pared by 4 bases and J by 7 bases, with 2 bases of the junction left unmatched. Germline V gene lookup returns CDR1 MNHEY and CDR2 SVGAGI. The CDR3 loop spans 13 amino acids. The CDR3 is CASSFDRGEKLFF. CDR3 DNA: TGTGCCAGCAGTTTCGACAGGGGTGAAAAACTGTTTTTT.